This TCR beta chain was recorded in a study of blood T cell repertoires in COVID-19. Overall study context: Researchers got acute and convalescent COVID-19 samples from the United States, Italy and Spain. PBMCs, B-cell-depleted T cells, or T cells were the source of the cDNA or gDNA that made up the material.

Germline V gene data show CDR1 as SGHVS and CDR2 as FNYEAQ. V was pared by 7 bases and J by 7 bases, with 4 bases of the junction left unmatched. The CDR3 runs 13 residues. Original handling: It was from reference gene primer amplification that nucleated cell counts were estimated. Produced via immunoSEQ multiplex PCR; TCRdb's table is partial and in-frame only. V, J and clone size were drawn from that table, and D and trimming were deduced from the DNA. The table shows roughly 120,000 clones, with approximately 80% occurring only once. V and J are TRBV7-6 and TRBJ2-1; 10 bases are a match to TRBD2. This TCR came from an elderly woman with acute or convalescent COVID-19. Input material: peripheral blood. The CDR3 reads CASTSGRRNEQFF. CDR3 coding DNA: TGTGCCAGCACTAGCGGGAGAAGGAATGAGCAGTTCTTC.